This T cell receptor (beta chain) stems from a study of vaccination and CD4 T cells after COVID-19. Study at large: The authors exposed cells to overlapping spike peptides derived from SARS-CoV-2, HCoV-NL63, HCoV-OC43 and HCoV-229E. Overall study results and limits: The authors studied relatively few convalescent patients and analyzed no early post-infection timepoints.

Time point of the sample: late sampling 161 to 241 days after vaccination in a few convalescent patients. The treatment was: roughly nine-day PBMC culture with coronavirus spike peptide pools or control peptides (ViraFEST assay). ViraFEST relied on peptide pools to expand antigen-specific T cells; the TCRs were sequenced afterward. A remark on this clonotype: Its antigen is not known.

The CDR3 runs 16 residues. The germline gives CDR1 KGHSH, CDR2 LQKENI. The trim removed 5 bases at V and 0 bases at J, leaving 5 bases unmatched. The study sequenced cultured CD4+ T cell DNA using the Oncomine TCR Beta short-read assay. TCRdb called the PCR reads again in MiXCR, with one record for every CDR3 protein. The table records 20,000 to 25,000 distinct CDR3 sequences, around 37% of them present only once. This chain links TRBV18 with TRBJ2-7; TRBD2 agrees at 12 bases. The sequence derives from a human donor who had recovered from COVID-19. Sequenced material: CD4+ T cells from blood, cultured in vitro, taken about 7 months after SARS-CoV-2 vaccination. CDR3 amino acids: CASSTTSGRFSYEQYF. The CDR3 DNA follows: TGTGCCAGCTCAACGACTAGCGGGAGATTCTCCTACGAGCAGTACTTC.